What follows are 29 T cell receptor beta chains derived from one specimen sequenced in a study of cytomegalovirus exposure and HLA in healthy donors. In the PCR, 60 Vbeta and 13 Jbeta primers were used. Data came from immunoSEQ multiplex PCR; TCRdb stores just in-frame clones and leaves some out. The sample comprises 100,000 to 150,000 clones, around 80% of which are singletons, and 3.4% rests with the top ten. The material sequenced was PBMCs. The receptors were sampled from a man aged 25 to 40 in good health and CMV-seronegative.

This clone has only a few counts. The J gene is TRBJ2-2, the V gene TRBV28; 7 nucleotides align to TRBD1. This CDR3 region has 16 residues. Trimming removed 4 bases from V and 6 bases from J; junction bases left unmatched: 11. Germline V gene sequence: CDR1 MDHEN, CDR2 SYDVKM. In DNA form, the CDR3 reads TGTGCCAGCAGTTACGGAGGCAGGGGGATTTCCGGGGAGCTGTTTTTT. Translation: CASSYGGRGISGELFF.

This chain connects TRBV13 to TRBJ2-7, with 8 bases fitting TRBD1. V was clipped by 1 base and J by 9 bases; unmatched bases: 11. Germline loops: CDR1 PRHDT, CDR2 FYEKMQ (reference sequence). This CDR3 spans 15 amino acids. The DNA of the CDR3 is TGTGCCAGCAGCTTAGAAAGGGGACAGGCTTCCGGGCAGTACTTC. This sequence encodes CASSLERGQASGQYF.

The chain employs TRBV19 and TRBJ2-1, with TRBD2 matching 7 bases. The trim removed 5 bases at V and 12 bases at J, leaving 7 bases unmatched. Germline V CDR1 and CDR2: LNHDA, SQIVND (reference sequence). The CDR3 totals 12 residues. The CDR3 here is CASSPRDYTQFF. The CDR3 DNA reads TGTGCCAGTAGTCCTCGGGACTATACGCAGTTCTTC.

This clone was detected only a few times. V is TRBV6-7 and J is TRBJ2-3, with a possible D match to TRBD2 (5 bases). TRBV6-7 belongs to the ORF category, with a function that is uncertain. This CDR3 is 16 amino acids long. V lost 0 bases and J 6 bases, leaving 16 bases between the germline ends. CDR3 sequence (DNA): TGTGCCAGCAGTTACTCGCGGCGGGCCCACGCGGATACGCAGTATTTT. Translated: CASSYSRRAHADTQYF.

J is TRBJ2-2 and V is TRBV30; the D gene is possibly TRBD1 (5 bases). The ends were cut back, 4 bases at V and 6 bases at J, with 12 bases in the middle. CDR1 is GTSNPN, CDR2 SVGIG, per germline (reference sequence). The CDR3 covers 13 residues. The CDR3 loop reads CAWNLRGPGELFF. The CDR3 DNA reads as TGTGCCTGGAATTTAAGGGGCCCCGGGGAGCTGTTTTTT.

This chain connects TRBV30 to TRBJ1-2; TRBD1 matches 8 bases. V lost 5 bases and J lost 7; bases outside the gene matches: 21. This CDR3 has 17 residues. CDR1 GTSNPN and CDR2 SVGIG come from the germline V gene (reference sequence). The CDR3 DNA follows: TGTGCCTGGGACTTTTCTAGGACAGGGCTAACTAACCCTGGCTACACCTTC. This codes for CAWDFSRTGLTNPGYTF.

The chain joins TRBV7-3 to TRBJ2-5; TRBD1 aligns across 7 bases. This CDR3 comprises 13 residues. Losses at the gene ends were 5 bases for V and 7 bases for J; bases not matched to a gene: 7. CDR1 SGHTA and CDR2 FQGTGA come from the germline V gene. CDR3 sequence reads: CASSRNRQGTQYF. The CDR3, as DNA: TGTGCCAGCAGCCGAAATAGACAGGGGACCCAGTACTTC. The full variable domain, completed using reference TRBV7-3 and TRBJ2-5, is GAGVSQTPSNKVTEKGKYVELRCDPISGHTALYWYRQSLGQGPEFLIYFQGTGAADDSGLPNDRFFAVRPEGSVSTLKIQRTERGDSAVYLCASSRNRQGTQYFGPGTRLLVL.

The chain is built from TRBV30 and TRBJ1-5; 12 nucleotides align to TRBD1. V shed 1 base, J shed 6 bases, and the junction held 7 bases outside the gene matches. Germline-derived CDR1 and CDR2 are GTSNPN and SVGIG (reference sequence). The CDR3 has 16 residues. The DNA of the CDR3 is TGTGCCTGGAGTGGGGGGACAGGGGGCGAAGGTCAGCCCCAGCATTTT. It codes for CAWSGGTGGEGQPQHF.

The sample holds a few counts of this clone. The chain employs TRBV2 and TRBJ1-1; D ambiguous. The ends were cut back, 7 bases at V and 0 bases at J, with 12 bases in the middle. Per the germline V gene, CDR1 is SNHLY and CDR2 is FYNNEI. This CDR3 is built from 14 residues. Here the CDR3 reads CASKRGELNTEAFF. Written as DNA, the CDR3 is TGTGCCAGCAAGCGGGGAGAATTGAACACTGAAGCTTTCTTT. Variable domain in full (rest from reference TRBV2 and TRBJ1-1): EPEVTQTPSHQVTQMGQEVILRCVPISNHLYFYWYRQILGQKVEFLVSFYNNEISEKSEIFDDQFSVERPDGSNFTLKIRSTKLEDSAMYFCASKRGELNTEAFFGQGTRLTVV.

This clone was counted once. Other DNA sequences within the sample encode an identical CDR3. The chain's CDR3 is CASSLGGGNTEAFF. Written as DNA, the CDR3 is TGCGCCAGCAGCTTGGGCGGCGGCAACACTGAAGCTTTCTTT. The V gene is TRBV5-1, the J gene TRBJ1-1; D ambiguous. This CDR3 has 14 amino acids. Trimming left V 0 bases short and J 2 bases short, with 8 bases between. Per germline, CDR1 SGHRS and CDR2 YFSETQ.

The gene calls are TRBV2 and TRBJ2-5; tentative D call: TRBD2 (6 bases). The CDR3 is 12 amino acids. The V end lost 9 bases, the J end lost 4 bases, and 12 bases lay between the germline ends. From germline, CDR1 is SNHLY and CDR2 FYNNEI. CDR3 nucleotide sequence: TGTGCCAGTCGGGGGTTGGGAGAGACCCAGTACTTC. Translation: CASRGLGETQYF.

V and J are TRBV5-1 and TRBJ2-2; D perhaps matches TRBD2 (5 bases). Trimming removed 1 base at V and 0 bases at J, with 7 bases between. The CDR3 sequence is 15 residues long. Germline loops: CDR1 SGHRS, CDR2 YFSETQ. Here the CDR3 reads CASSLTGSNTGELFF. DNA for the CDR3: TGCGCCAGCAGCTTGACGGGGTCGAACACCGGGGAGCTGTTTTTT.

This clone was counted a few times. Other DNA sequences in this specimen translate into the identical CDR3. The chain couples TRBV5-1 to TRBJ1-3, with 7 bases aligning to TRBD1. V lost 3 bases and J lost 0; bases outside the gene matches: 3. Germline V gene lookup returns CDR1 SGHRS and CDR2 YFSETQ. The CDR3 contains 15 residues. CDR3 in amino acids: CASSSGQTSGNTIYF. The CDR3 nucleotides are TGCGCCAGCAGCTCGGGACAGACCTCTGGAAACACCATATATTTT.

The chain is built from TRBV2 and TRBJ1-6; weak D call: TRBD1 (6 bases). Trimming pared 4 bases from V and 11 bases from J, leaving 15 bases between. Germline V gene sequence: CDR1 SNHLY, CDR2 FYNNEI. This CDR3 has 14 amino acids. CDR3 region: CASSGPGAFAPLHF. CDR3 nucleotides: TGTGCCAGCAGTGGACCAGGGGCGTTTGCACCCCTCCACTTT.

The chain carries TRBV10-3 and TRBJ1-4; possible D gene TRBD1, 5 bases. There are 16 residues in the CDR3. Trimming removed 0 bases from V and 3 bases from J, with 11 bases in between. Germline CDR1 ENHRY, CDR2 SYGVKD. CDR3 bases: TGTGCCATCAGTGAGTCGTCCAGGGCGGCTAATGAAAAACTGTTTTTT. It codes for CAISESSRAANEKLFF.

This chain uses TRBV11-2 with TRBJ2-3; the match to TRBD2 covers 9 bases. CDR3 length: 15 residues. The germline V gene has CDR1 SGHAT and CDR2 FQNNGV. J gave up 0 bases and V 5 bases, and 3 bases lay outside the gene matches. CDR3 sequence: CASSPSGGSTDTQYF. CDR3 nucleotides: TGTGCCAGCAGCCCCAGCGGGGGGAGCACAGATACGCAGTATTTT.

This chain connects TRBV6-1 to TRBJ2-3; D not resolved. The CDR3 contains 11 residues. The V end was cut by 7 bases, the J end by 3 bases, with 5 bases between. Germline V lookup: CDR1 MNHNS, CDR2 SASEGT. The DNA for the CDR3 is TGTGCCAGCACTAAAACAGATACGCAGTATTTT. This encodes CASTKTDTQYF.

This chain links TRBV28 with TRBJ1-1; the D gene is possibly TRBD1 (5 bases). V was clipped by 5 bases and J by 0 bases, with 10 bases between them. The CDR3 totals 14 residues. CDR1 is MDHEN and CDR2 is SYDVKM in the germline V gene. This CDR3 reads CASSTGQLNTEAFF. For the CDR3, the DNA is TGTGCCAGCAGTACTGGACAACTGAACACTGAAGCTTTCTTT.

This chain links TRBV27 with TRBJ1-4; no clear D. The germline gives CDR1 MNHEY, CDR2 SMNVEV (reference sequence). CDR3 length: 15 residues. Trimming took 4 bases from V and 11 from J, leaving 20 bases between them. The CDR3 region is CASSWAPSRKEKLFF. DNA of the CDR3: TGTGCCAGCAGTTGGGCTCCGAGCCGTAAAGAGAAACTGTTTTTT.

This rearrangement joins TRBV10-1 to TRBJ2-5; no firm D call. The CDR3 contains 14 residues. Germline V gene data show CDR1 as WNHNN and CDR2 as SYGVQD (reference sequence). Trimming left V 2 bases short and J 6 bases short, with 13 bases between. CDR3 protein: CASSETTDLQTQYF. The CDR3 DNA reads as TGCGCCAGCAGTGAGACCACAGATTTGCAGACCCAGTACTTC.

V gene TRBV6-5 combines with J gene TRBJ2-3; 12 nucleotides align to TRBD2. Germline lookup yields CDR1 MNHEY and CDR2 SVGAGI. The V segment lost 4 bases and the J segment 2 bases; nucleotides outside the gene matches: 4. The CDR3 is made up of 16 amino acids. CDR3 amino acids: CASSFGLAGITDTQYF. In nucleotides, the CDR3 is TGTGCCAGCAGTTTCGGACTAGCGGGAATCACAGATACGCAGTATTTT.

The chain is built from TRBV30 and TRBJ2-2, with D unclear. Germline CDR1 is GTSNPN and CDR2 is SVGIG (reference sequence). The CDR3 has 13 residues. Deletions cut 0 bases from V and 6 bases from J, with 8 bases between. CDR3 in DNA: TGTGCCTGGAGTGTACGTCGGTCCGGGGAGCTGTTTTTT. It is translated as CAWSVRRSGELFF. The whole variable domain, filled in from reference TRBV30 and TRBJ2-2, reads SQTIHQWPATLVQPVGSPLSLECTVEGTSNPNLYWYRQAAGRGLQLLFYSVGIGQISSEVPQNLSASRPQDRQFILSSKKLLLSDSGFYLCAWSVRRSGELFFGEGSRLTVL.

V usage is TRBV6-4 and J usage is TRBJ2-1, with 11 bases that match TRBD2. V shed 2 bases, J shed 5 bases, and the junction held 2 bases outside the gene matches. Per germline, CDR1 MRHNA and CDR2 SNTAGT. The CDR3 totals 15 residues. CDR3 sequence (DNA): TGTGCCAGCAGTGACGGGACTAGCGGTGACAATGAGCAGTTCTTC. Residues: CASSDGTSGDNEQFF.

As regards this clone: Distinct nucleotide sequences in the sample also encode this CDR3. The V and J genes are TRBV6-5 and TRBJ2-7; a weak D match, TRBD1 (6 bases). The CDR3 has 14 residues. The germline V and J ends were trimmed by 7 bases and 3 bases, with 16 bases remaining between them. Germline V gives CDR1 MNHEY, CDR2 SVGAGI. CDR3 loop: CASTAGVRGYEQYF. The CDR3 DNA reads as TGTGCCAGCACCGCAGGGGTTAGGGGCTACGAGCAGTACTTC.

This chain uses TRBV18 with TRBJ2-3, with 11 bases that match TRBD2. V lost 6 bases and J lost 6; bases outside the gene matches: 14. The CDR3 length is 17 residues. Germline-derived CDR1 and CDR2 are KGHSH and LQKENI. CDR3 DNA sequence: TGTGCCAGCTCGCCTCTGACTAGCGGGACAGCTCGGGATACGCAGTATTTT. Translated: CASSPLTSGTARDTQYF.

This clone has a handful of counts. J is TRBJ1-1 and V is TRBV6-5, with D possibly matching TRBD1 (6 bases). This CDR3 is 13 amino acids long. Germline CDR1 is MNHEY and CDR2 is SVGAGI. Trimming took 6 bases from V and 3 from J, leaving 11 bases between them. CDR3: CASSRGSDTEAFF. The CDR3 nucleotides read TGTGCCAGCAGCAGGGGTTCCGACACTGAAGCTTTCTTT.

The chain combines TRBV28 with TRBJ1-2, with 8 bases lining up with TRBD1. CDR1 MDHEN and CDR2 SYDVKM come from the germline V gene. The CDR3 has 13 amino acids. After removal of 11 bases from V and 3 bases from J, the junction contained 8 bases not matched to a gene. Here the CDR3 reads CAGRDRRYYGYTF. The CDR3 nucleotides read TGTGCCGGGAGGGACAGGAGATACTATGGCTACACCTTC.

The V call is TRBV5-1, the J call TRBJ1-2; tentatively, D is TRBD1 (5 bases). Trimming removed 5 bases at V and 7 bases at J, with 12 bases between. The germline gives CDR1 SGHRS, CDR2 YFSETQ. The CDR3 sequence is 12 residues long. CDR3 in DNA: TGCGCCAGCAGACAAACAGGATCTGGCTACACCTTC. It translates to CASRQTGSGYTF.

This clone was recorded a few times. The gene calls are TRBV4-1 and TRBJ1-2; D is unresolved. V was shortened by 8 bases and J by 3 bases, with 19 bases between the two germline ends. The germline V gene encodes CDR1 MGHRA and CDR2 YSYEKL. The CDR3 spans 15 residues. CDR3 DNA: TGCGCCAGCTCACGGCCTCAACAGACCTACTATGGCTACACCTTC. It encodes CASSRPQQTYYGYTF.